Presented here are 32 T cell receptor beta chains from one specimen sequenced in a study of regulatory T cells in long-lasting Graves disease. As to time point: newly diagnosed GD, antithyroid drugs for less than 3 months. The authors made the TCR library using RNA they extracted from PBMCs. The TCR beta library used iRepertoire HTBI primers with Arm-PCR amplification of CDR3. Using its own MiXCR run on the multiplex PCR reads, TCRdb lists one record per CDR3 protein. The data show about 470,000 distinct CDR3 sequences, 15% to 20% seen once. This sample also appeared in a second study, on T cells in Graves' hyperthyroidism and ophthalmopathy.

This specimen was peripheral blood mononuclear cells (PBMCs), taken at new diagnosis, from a patient treated with antithyroid drugs. The receptors derive from a man in his forties with Graves disease.

V gene TRBV20-1 combines with J gene TRBJ2-5, with no clear D. V lost 7 bases and J lost 1, with 7 bases in between. The length of the CDR3 is 11 residues. CDR1 DFQATT and CDR2 SNEGSKA come from the germline V gene (reference sequence). The CDR3 DNA sequence: TGCAGTGTTCCCGGCCAAGAGACCCAGTACTTC. Residues: CSVPGQETQYF.

The table lists this clonotype with a few counts. The chain uses TRBV27 and TRBJ2-1; D is unresolved. The CDR3 totals 13 residues. The germline gives CDR1 MNHEY, CDR2 SMNVEV (reference sequence). Trimming cost V 1 base and J 6 bases, with 7 bases left between them. DNA of the CDR3: TGTGCCAGCAGTTTATGGAACTCCAATGAGCAGTTCTTC. Residues: CASSLWNSNEQFF.

This clonotype has a count of ten or more. The genes are TRBV6-1 and TRBJ2-7, with 10 positions matching TRBD1. V dropped 4 bases and J dropped 2; count of bases not matched to a gene: 2. CDR1 is MNHNS and CDR2 is SASEGT in the germline V gene. This CDR3 has 14 amino acids. This CDR3 is CASSADRGTYEQYF. CDR3 coding DNA: TGTGCCAGCAGTGCGGACAGGGGGACCTACGAGCAGTACTTC.

At least ten counts were recorded for this clonotype. The chain joins TRBV6-2 or TRBV6-3 to TRBJ2-5; 7 positions agree with TRBD1. CDR3 length: 14 amino acids. The V gene end was trimmed by 2 bases and the J gene end by 5 bases; junction bases not matched to a gene: 5. The germline V gene has CDR1 MNHEY and CDR2 SVGEGT. For the CDR3, the DNA is TGTGCCAGCAGTTACAACAGGGGCGGGGAGACCCAGTACTTC. Translated, it gives CASSYNRGGETQYF.

This clonotype was observed a few times. The chain uses TRBV7-9 and TRBJ1-6; possible D gene TRBD1, 5 bases. The germline V and J ends were trimmed by 3 bases and 6 bases, with 9 bases remaining between them. CDR1 and CDR2 (germline): SEHNR, FQNEAQ (reference sequence). This CDR3 has 14 amino acids. The CDR3 is CASSFSGGNSPLHF. The CDR3 DNA sequence: TGTGCCAGCAGCTTTTCTGGGGGTAATTCACCCCTCCACTTT. Filled out from reference TRBV7-9 and TRBJ1-6, the complete variable domain reads DTGVSQNPRHKITKRGQNVTFRCDPISEHNRLYWYRQTLGQGPEFLTYFQNEAQLEKSRLLSDRFSAERPKGSFSTLEIQRTEQGDSAMYLCASSFSGGNSPLHFGNGTRLTVT.

In its sample, this clonotype was seen a few times. The rearrangement links TRBV14 to TRBJ2-7; no clear D. The CDR3 is 13 residues long. Trimming removed 0 bases at V and 4 bases at J, with 7 bases between. CDR1 SGHDN and CDR2 FVKESK come from the germline V gene. CDR3 coding DNA: TGTGCCAGCAGCCAAGACAGATTTTACGAGCAGTACTTC. It codes for CASSQDRFYEQYF. Together with reference TRBV14 and TRBJ2-7, the CDR3 gives the full variable domain: EAGVTQFPSHSVIEKGQTVTLRCDPISGHDNLYWYRRVMGKEIKFLLHFVKESKQDESGMPNNRFLAERTGGTYSTLKVQPAELEDSGVYFCASSQDRFYEQYFGPGTRLTVT.

In its sample, this clonotype was seen many times. The chain employs TRBV28 and TRBJ2-4; 8 bases are shared with TRBD1. The ends lost 6 bases at V and 5 bases at J; junction bases unmatched: 12. This CDR3 spans 16 amino acids. Germline lookup yields CDR1 MDHEN and CDR2 SYDVKM. The chain's CDR3 is CASSIPGPRGQNIQYF. CDR3 bases: TGTGCCAGCAGCATCCCCGGGCCCAGGGGGCAAAACATTCAGTACTTC.

This clonotype was recorded at least ten times. The V call is TRBV2, the J call TRBJ2-3; D call uncertain. V gave up 4 bases and J gave up 0 bases, with 8 bases separating them. Germline CDR1 SNHLY, CDR2 FYNNEI. This CDR3 region has 14 residues. The CDR3 nucleotides are TGTGCCAGCAGTGGTTGGGCAAGCACAGATACGCAGTATTTT. It is translated as CASSGWASTDTQYF.

This clonotype was seen repeatedly, ten times or more. The chain is built from TRBV4-1 and TRBJ2-7, with 10 bases aligning to TRBD2. There are 15 residues in the CDR3. Germline CDR1 MGHRA, CDR2 YSYEKL. V lost 2 bases to trimming and J lost 4 bases; unmatched junction nucleotides: 5. CDR3 sequence (DNA): TGCGCCAGCAGCCAACTCCTAGCGGGAGCTTACGAGCAGTACTTC. It specifies CASSQLLAGAYEQYF.

This clonotype was detected a few times. The chain employs TRBV6-5 and TRBJ2-2; the match to TRBD2 covers 7 bases. The CDR3 consists of 19 residues. Germline loops: CDR1 MNHEY, CDR2 SVGAGI. With 2 bases clipped from V and 5 bases from J, the junction kept 17 bases outside the gene matches. CDR3 sequence: CASSYGASGTKHWTGELFF. The CDR3, as DNA: TGTGCCAGCAGTTACGGCGCTAGCGGAACTAAACACTGGACCGGGGAGCTGTTTTTT.

This clonotype has at least ten counts. The chain is built from TRBV7-2 and TRBJ1-6, with D hard to call. The length of the CDR3 is 13 residues. The germline gives CDR1 SGHTA, CDR2 FQGNSA. Trimming cost V 4 bases and J 13 bases, with 14 bases left between them. CDR3 sequence: CASSSGRGSPLHF. The CDR3 DNA follows: TGTGCCAGCAGCTCCGGGCGGGGTTCGCCCCTCCACTTT.

This clonotype was observed many times. J is TRBJ2-3 and V is TRBV30, with 10 bases lining up with TRBD1. Germline loops: CDR1 GTSNPN, CDR2 SVGIG (reference sequence). V was pared by 3 bases and J by 5 bases, with 5 bases of the junction left unmatched. The CDR3 is 14 residues long. DNA of the CDR3: TGTGCCTGGAGCGAGGGGACAGGGGTAGATACGCAGTATTTT. Translated: CAWSEGTGVDTQYF.

V gene TRBV5-4 combines with J gene TRBJ1-1, with unresolved D. Germline values: CDR1 SGHNT, CDR2 YYREEE (reference sequence). The CDR3 is 13 amino acids. V lost 0 bases and J lost 3, with 6 bases in between. This CDR3 is CASSLDLHTEAFF. The CDR3 nucleotides read TGTGCCAGCAGCTTGGATCTGCACACTGAAGCTTTCTTT.

V gene TRBV4-1 combines with J gene TRBJ2-4; D remains unclear. The CDR3 has 13 residues. In germline, CDR1 is MGHRA, CDR2 YSYEKL. The V gene lost 4 bases and the J gene lost 7 bases, with 11 bases spanning the gap. In nucleotides, the CDR3 is TGCGCCAGCAGCCCCATCTCGAGGAACATTCAGTACTTC. Protein sequence: CASSPISRNIQYF.

This clonotype was observed a few times. The chain joins TRBV20-1 to TRBJ2-7; 10 bases align to TRBD1. This CDR3 spans 15 amino acids. CDR1 is DFQATT, CDR2 SNEGSKA, per germline (reference sequence). V dropped 5 bases and J dropped 5; count of bases not matched to a gene: 12. As DNA, the CDR3 is TGCAGTGCTGCCAAGACAGGGGGCCTTCGGCACGAGCAGTACTTC. This encodes CSAAKTGGLRHEQYF.

The chain joins TRBV27 to TRBJ2-7; D gene uncertain. V was clipped by 0 bases and J by 3 bases, with 9 bases between them. CDR3 length equals 14 residues. The germline V gene has CDR1 MNHEY and CDR2 SMNVEV (reference sequence). The CDR3 DNA sequence: TGTGCCAGCAGTTTATCCTCCGGTATCTACGAGCAGTACTTC. Translated, it gives CASSLSSGIYEQYF.

This clonotype was recorded a few times. V gene TRBV24-1 combines with J gene TRBJ2-3; 9 nucleotides agree with TRBD1. J gave up 5 bases and V 0 bases, and 2 bases lay outside the gene matches. The CDR3 has 15 residues. Per the germline V gene, CDR1 is KGHDR and CDR2 is SFDVKD. The chain's CDR3 is CATSDLKDRGDTQYF. CDR3 DNA sequence: TGTGCCACCAGTGATTTGAAGGACAGGGGAGATACGCAGTATTTT.

This clonotype was seen many times. The chain couples TRBV12-3 or TRBV12-4 to TRBJ2-5, with TRBD2 matching 8 bases. The CDR3 is made up of 12 amino acids. Losses at the gene ends were 4 bases for V and 7 bases for J; bases not matched to a gene: 2. The CDR3 spells CASSSGGVTQYF. The CDR3 bases are TGTGCCAGCAGTTCGGGGGGGGTGACCCAGTACTTC.

The chain recombines TRBV13 with TRBJ2-5, with 12 bases that match TRBD2. The ends lost 0 bases at V and 5 bases at J; junction bases unmatched: 7. The CDR3 sequence is 17 residues long. Looked up from germline, CDR1 is PRHDT and CDR2 is FYEKMQ (reference sequence). The CDR3 is CASSLGSSGRVQETQYF. CDR3 sequence (DNA): TGTGCCAGCAGCTTAGGTTCTAGCGGGAGGGTTCAGGAGACCCAGTACTTC.

The table lists this clonotype with many counts. Written as DNA, the CDR3 is TGTGCCAGCAGAATTGGACGGGTCTCTGGAAACACCATATATTTT. As protein: CASRIGRVSGNTIYF. This chain links TRBV7-9 with TRBJ1-3; no definite D call. Trimming left V 6 bases short and J 0 bases short, with 12 bases between. Germline V CDR1 and CDR2: SEHNR, FQNEAQ (reference sequence). The CDR3 has 15 amino acids.

This clonotype was observed a handful of times. The V call is TRBV5-1, the J call TRBJ2-7, with D uncertain. V lost 0 bases and J 2 bases, leaving 12 bases between the germline ends. Germline-derived CDR1 and CDR2 are SGHRS and YFSETQ. The CDR3 consists of 15 residues. CDR3 sequence reads: CASSLGLTSTYEQYF. The CDR3 coding sequence is TGCGCCAGCAGCTTGGGTCTCACGTCTACCTACGAGCAGTACTTC.

The chain recombines TRBV24-1 with TRBJ2-1, with D tentatively TRBD1 or TRBD2 (7 bases each). Germline CDR1 reads KGHDR; CDR2 reads SFDVKD. This CDR3 spans 12 amino acids. V dropped 10 bases and J dropped 7 bases, with 13 bases sitting between them. DNA for the CDR3: TGTGCCACACGACAGGGAGGGAATGAGCAGTTCTTC. It encodes CATRQGGNEQFF.

The chain couples TRBV20-1 to TRBJ2-5; D remains ambiguous. The CDR3 is 15 residues long. Germline CDR1 reads DFQATT; CDR2 reads SNEGSKA (reference sequence). V lost 2 bases to trimming and J lost 2 bases, with 15 bases between them. The CDR3 nucleotides read TGCAGTGCTAGATATAGGCGGAACCTACAAGAGACCCAGTACTTC. Protein sequence: CSARYRRNLQETQYF.

Of note for this clonotype: Since a far larger clone is one base different, this is likely a read error. The chain links TRBV6-1 to TRBJ1-1, with 7 bases aligning to TRBD1. The CDR3 has 13 amino acids. Germline values: CDR1 MNHNS, CDR2 SASEGT. CDR3 amino acids: CASGEQGLTEALF. The CDR3 DNA follows: TGTGCCAGCGGAGAACAGGGGCTCACTGAAGCTCTCTTT.

The rearrangement joins TRBV6-9 to TRBJ2-1, with TRBD2 identical over 9 bases. CDR1 is MNHGY, CDR2 SVAAGI, per germline. The J segment lost 4 bases and the V segment lost 3 bases, leaving 4 bases of the junction unmatched. The CDR3 consists of 15 residues. The CDR3 coding sequence is TGTGCCAGCAGTTACGGGACTAGCAGATACAATGAGCAGTTCTTC. Protein product: CASSYGTSRYNEQFF.

The rearrangement uses TRBV20-1 and TRBJ2-7, with 14 bases matching TRBD2. The germline V gene encodes CDR1 DFQATT and CDR2 SNEGSKA (reference sequence). V lost 3 bases and J lost 6; bases outside the gene matches: 7. This CDR3 has 15 amino acids. The CDR3 DNA sequence: TGCAGTGCTAGTCGACTAGCGGGAGGGCCGGTCGAGCAGTACTTC. It yields the protein CSASRLAGGPVEQYF.

The chain uses TRBV5-4 and TRBJ2-3, with 9 bases that match TRBD2. V trimming: 3 bases; J trimming: 0 bases; junction bases outside the gene matches: 2. Germline loops: CDR1 SGHNT, CDR2 YYREEE (reference sequence). This CDR3 contains 15 residues. CDR3 nucleotide sequence: TGTGCCAGCAGCTGGGGACTAGCCAGCACAGATACGCAGTATTTT. Translation gives CASSWGLASTDTQYF.

Of note for this clonotype: A single base separates this from a much larger clone, so it may be a read error. The rearrangement uses TRBV24-1 and TRBJ2-3; D is ambiguous. From germline, CDR1 is KGHDR and CDR2 SFDVKD. This CDR3 has 14 residues. CDR3 loop: CATGDLRSTDTQYF. CDR3 in DNA: TGTGCCACCGGTGATTTGCGTAGCACAGATACGCAGTATTTT.

This clonotype was counted at least ten times. The chain is built from TRBV12-3 or TRBV12-4 and TRBJ2-7, with D possibly called TRBD1 or TRBD2 (5 bases each). This CDR3 contains 14 residues. With 5 bases removed from V and 5 bases from J, the gap between germline ends came to 16 bases. CDR3 protein: CASSRGPSRNEQYF. The CDR3 DNA follows: TGTGCCAGCAGTAGGGGCCCTAGCAGGAACGAGCAGTACTTC.

This clonotype was recorded many times. As DNA, the CDR3 is TGTGCCAGCAGCTTATCCCTAGCGGGGGACTTAGCAGAAGATACGCAGTATTTT. It translates to CASSLSLAGDLAEDTQYF. The chain recombines TRBV7-8 with TRBJ2-3; TRBD2 matches 10 bases. From germline, CDR1 is SGHVS and CDR2 FQNEAQ. CDR3 length: 18 amino acids. V dropped 2 bases and J dropped 5; count of bases not matched to a gene: 13.

This clonotype occurred many times. This rearrangement joins TRBV5-1 to TRBJ2-7; possibly TRBD1 for D (6 bases). The V gene lost 2 bases and the J gene lost 2 bases, with 11 bases spanning the gap. The CDR3 has 14 residues. The germline gives CDR1 SGHRS, CDR2 YFSETQ. The CDR3 bases are TGCGCCAGCAGCTTCCGGGACACTCCCTACGAGCAGTACTTC. Encoded protein: CASSFRDTPYEQYF.

The rearrangement joins TRBV3-1 to TRBJ2-1; 7 nucleotides align to TRBD2. The CDR3 is 14 residues long. The J segment lost 6 bases and the V segment lost 3 bases, leaving 5 bases of the junction unmatched. Germline V gene lookup returns CDR1 LGHDT and CDR2 YNNKEL (reference sequence). CDR3 protein: CASSQRLASNEQFF. The CDR3 nucleotides read TGTGCCAGCAGCCAGCGACTAGCTAGCAATGAGCAGTTCTTC.